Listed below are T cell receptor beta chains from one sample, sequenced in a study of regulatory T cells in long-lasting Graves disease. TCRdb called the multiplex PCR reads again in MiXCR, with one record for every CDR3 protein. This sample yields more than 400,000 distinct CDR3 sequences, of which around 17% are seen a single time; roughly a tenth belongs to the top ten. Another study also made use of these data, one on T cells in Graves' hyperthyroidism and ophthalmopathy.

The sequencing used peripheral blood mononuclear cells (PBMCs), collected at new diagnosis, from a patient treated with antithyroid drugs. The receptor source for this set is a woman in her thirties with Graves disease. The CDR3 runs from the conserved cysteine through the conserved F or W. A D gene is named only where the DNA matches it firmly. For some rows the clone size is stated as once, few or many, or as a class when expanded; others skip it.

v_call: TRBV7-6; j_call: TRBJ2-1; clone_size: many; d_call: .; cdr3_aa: CASSPYGDRSYNEQFF; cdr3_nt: TGTGCCAGCAGTCCATACGGTGACAGGTCCTACAATGAGCAGTTCTTC
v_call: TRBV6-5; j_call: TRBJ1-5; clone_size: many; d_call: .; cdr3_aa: CASSYTRGSNQPQHF; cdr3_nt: TGTGCCAGCAGTTACACAAGGGGTAGCAATCAGCCCCAGCATTTT
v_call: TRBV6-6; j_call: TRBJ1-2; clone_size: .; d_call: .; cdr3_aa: CASSYSTVANYGYTF; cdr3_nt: TGTGCCAGCAGTTACTCGACGGTCGCTAACTATGGCTACACCTTC
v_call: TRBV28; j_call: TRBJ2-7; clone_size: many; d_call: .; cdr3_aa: CASSVDSPYEQYF; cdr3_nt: TGTGCCAGCAGTGTGGACAGTCCCTACGAGCAGTACTTC
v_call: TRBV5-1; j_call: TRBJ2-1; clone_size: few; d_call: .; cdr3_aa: CASSGRMVPQGEQFF; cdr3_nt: TGCGCCAGCAGCGGTAGGATGGTTCCTCAGGGTGAGCAGTTCTTC
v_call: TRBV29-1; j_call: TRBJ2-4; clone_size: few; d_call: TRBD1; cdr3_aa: CSVELTGTQNIQYF; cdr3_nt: TGCAGCGTTGAACTGACAGGGACGCAAAACATTCAGTACTTC
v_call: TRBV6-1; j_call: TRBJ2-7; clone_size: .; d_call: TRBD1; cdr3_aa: CASRTGTGKGEQYF; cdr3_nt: TGTGCCAGCAGGACCGGGACAGGGAAAGGCGAGCAGTACTTC
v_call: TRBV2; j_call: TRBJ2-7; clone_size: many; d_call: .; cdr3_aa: CASIQGTYEQYF; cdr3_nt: TGTGCCAGCATACAGGGTACCTACGAGCAGTACTTC
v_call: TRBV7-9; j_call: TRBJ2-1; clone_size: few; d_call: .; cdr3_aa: CASSSLFSRGNEQFF; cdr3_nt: TGTGCCAGCAGTTCCTTATTTAGCCGGGGCAATGAGCAGTTCTTC
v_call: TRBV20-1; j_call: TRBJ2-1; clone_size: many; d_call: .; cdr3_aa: CSATARGDEQFF; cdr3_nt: TGCAGTGCGACGGCCCGAGGCGATGAGCAGTTCTTC
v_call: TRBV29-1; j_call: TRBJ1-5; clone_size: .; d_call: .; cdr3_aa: CSVDGGKSQPQHF; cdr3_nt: TGCAGCGTTGATGGGGGGAAGAGTCAGCCCCAGCATTTT
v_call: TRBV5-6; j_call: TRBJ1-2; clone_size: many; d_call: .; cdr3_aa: CASSYTGNYGYTF; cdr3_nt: TGTGCCAGCAGTTACACAGGGAACTATGGCTACACCTTC
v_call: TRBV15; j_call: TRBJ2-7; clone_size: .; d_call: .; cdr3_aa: CATGNGGTYEQYF; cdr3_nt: TGTGCCACCGGTAACGGAGGGACCTACGAGCAGTACTTC
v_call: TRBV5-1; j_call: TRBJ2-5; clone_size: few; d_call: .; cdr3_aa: CASSPGDARGDETQYF; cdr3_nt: TGCGCCAGCAGCCCCGGGGATGCCCGGGGCGATGAGACCCAGTACTTC
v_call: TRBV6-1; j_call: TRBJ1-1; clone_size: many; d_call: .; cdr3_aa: CASNTGHLNTEAFF; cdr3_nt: TGTGCCAGCAATACGGGACACCTGAACACTGAAGCTTTCTTT
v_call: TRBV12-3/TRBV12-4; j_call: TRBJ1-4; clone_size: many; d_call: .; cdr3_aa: CASSQTHSGANEKLFF; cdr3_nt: TGTGCCAGCAGTCAGACACATTCCGGAGCTAATGAAAAACTGTTTTTT
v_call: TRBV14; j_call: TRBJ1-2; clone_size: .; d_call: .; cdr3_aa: CAGSATVSANYGYTF; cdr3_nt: TGTGCCGGCAGCGCGACAGTTTCTGCTAACTATGGCTACACCTTC
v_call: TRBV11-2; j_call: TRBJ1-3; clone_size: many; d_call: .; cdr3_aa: CASSSLEDRSGNTIYF; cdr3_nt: TGTGCCAGCAGCTCCTTGGAGGACCGCTCTGGAAACACCATATATTTT
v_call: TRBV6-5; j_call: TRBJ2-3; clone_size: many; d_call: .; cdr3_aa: CASSYSGGKSDTQYF; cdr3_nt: TGTGCCAGCAGTTACTCGGGAGGTAAATCGGATACGCAGTATTTT
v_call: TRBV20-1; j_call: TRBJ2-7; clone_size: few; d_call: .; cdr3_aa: CSARDFGNTYEQYF; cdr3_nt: TGCAGTGCTAGAGATTTTGGAAACACCTACGAGCAGTACTTC
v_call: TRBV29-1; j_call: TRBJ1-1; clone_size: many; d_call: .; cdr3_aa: CSVEDRGRNTEAFF; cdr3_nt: TGCAGCGTTGAAGATAGGGGCCGGAACACTGAAGCTTTCTTT
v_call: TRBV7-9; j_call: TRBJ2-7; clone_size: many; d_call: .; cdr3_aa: CASSLGQGLFNEQYF; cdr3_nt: TGTGCCAGCAGCTTGGGGCAGGGGTTGTTCAACGAGCAGTACTTC
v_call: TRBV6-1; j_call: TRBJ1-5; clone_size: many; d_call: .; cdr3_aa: CASRKTVGNQPQHF; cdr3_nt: TGTGCCAGCCGAAAAACGGTCGGCAATCAGCCCCAGCATTTT
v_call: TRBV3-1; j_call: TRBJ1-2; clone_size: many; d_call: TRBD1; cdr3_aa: CASSRGGQGYTF; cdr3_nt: TGTGCCAGCAGCCGAGGGGGCCAAGGCTACACCTTC
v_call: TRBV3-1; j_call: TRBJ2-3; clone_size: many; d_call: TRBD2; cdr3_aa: CASSPWGASGRGGTDTQYF; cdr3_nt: TGTGCCAGCAGCCCCTGGGGGGCTAGCGGGAGGGGAGGTACAGATACGCAGTATTTT
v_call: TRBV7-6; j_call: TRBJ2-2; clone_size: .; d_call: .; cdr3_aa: CASSLPSGGELFF; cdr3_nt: TGTGCCAGCAGCTTACCCTCAGGCGGGGAGCTGTTTTTT
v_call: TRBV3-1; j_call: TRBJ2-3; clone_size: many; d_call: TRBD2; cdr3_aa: CASSPSPTSGRATDTQYF; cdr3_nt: TGTGCCAGCAGCCCCTCCCCGACTAGCGGGAGGGCCACAGATACGCAGTATTTT
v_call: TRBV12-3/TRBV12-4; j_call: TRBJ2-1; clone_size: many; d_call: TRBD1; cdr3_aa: CASSPDRGGWNEQFF; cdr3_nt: TGTGCCAGCAGTCCCGACAGGGGAGGATGGAATGAGCAGTTCTTC
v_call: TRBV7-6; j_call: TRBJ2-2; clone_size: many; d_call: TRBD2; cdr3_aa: CASSYRTSGTVGELFF; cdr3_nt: TGTGCCAGCAGCTACCGGACTAGCGGGACGGTCGGGGAGCTGTTTTTT
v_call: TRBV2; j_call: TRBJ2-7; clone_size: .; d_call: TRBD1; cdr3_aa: CASMDRGYYEQYF; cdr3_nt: TGTGCCAGCATGGACAGGGGTTACTACGAGCAGTACTTC
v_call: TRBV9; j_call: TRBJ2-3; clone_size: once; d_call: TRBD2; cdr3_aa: CASSVEGSGRLGTDTQYF; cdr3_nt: TGTGCCAGCAGCGTAGAGGGGAGCGGGAGACTCGGCACAGATACGCAGTATTTT
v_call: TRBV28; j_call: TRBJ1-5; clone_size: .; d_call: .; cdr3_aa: CASSLFSGSDSNQPQHF; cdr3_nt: TGTGCCAGCAGTTTATTCTCCGGCAGTGATAGCAATCAGCCCCAGCATTTT
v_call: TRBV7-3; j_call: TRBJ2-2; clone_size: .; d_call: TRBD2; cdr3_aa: CASSQQAGPNTGELFF; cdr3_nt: TGTGCCAGCAGCCAACAAGCGGGACCGAACACCGGGGAGCTGTTTTTT
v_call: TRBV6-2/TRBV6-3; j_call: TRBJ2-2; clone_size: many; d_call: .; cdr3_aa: CASSYSISRATGELFF; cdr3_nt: TGTGCCAGCAGTTACTCGATCAGCAGGGCCACCGGGGAGCTGTTTTTT
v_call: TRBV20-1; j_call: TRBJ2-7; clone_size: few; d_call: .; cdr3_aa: CSAREAGASGVGGYEQYF; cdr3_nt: TGCAGTGCTAGAGAGGCAGGGGCTTCGGGTGTGGGCGGTTACGAGCAGTACTTC
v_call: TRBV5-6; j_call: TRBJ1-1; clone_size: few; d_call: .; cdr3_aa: CASSLVPGHDTEAFF; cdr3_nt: TGTGCCAGCAGCTTGGTTCCAGGGCACGACACTGAAGCTTTCTTT
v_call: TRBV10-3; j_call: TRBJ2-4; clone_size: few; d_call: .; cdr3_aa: CAISDGGIQYF; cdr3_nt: TGTGCCATCAGTGATGGGGGCATTCAGTACTTC